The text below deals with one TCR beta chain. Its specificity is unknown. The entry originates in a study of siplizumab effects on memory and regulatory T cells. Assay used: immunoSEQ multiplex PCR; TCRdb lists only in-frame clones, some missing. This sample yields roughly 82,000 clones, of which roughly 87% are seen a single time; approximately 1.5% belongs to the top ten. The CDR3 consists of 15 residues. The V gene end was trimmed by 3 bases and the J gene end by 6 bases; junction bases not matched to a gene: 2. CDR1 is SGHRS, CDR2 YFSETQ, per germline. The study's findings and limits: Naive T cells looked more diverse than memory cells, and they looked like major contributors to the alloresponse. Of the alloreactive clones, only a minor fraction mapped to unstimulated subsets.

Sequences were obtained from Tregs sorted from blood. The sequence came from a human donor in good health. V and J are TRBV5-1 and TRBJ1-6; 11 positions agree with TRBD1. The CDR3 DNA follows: TGCGCCAGCAGCTACGGACAGGGGGCTAATTCACCCCTCCACTTT. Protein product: CASSYGQGANSPLHF.